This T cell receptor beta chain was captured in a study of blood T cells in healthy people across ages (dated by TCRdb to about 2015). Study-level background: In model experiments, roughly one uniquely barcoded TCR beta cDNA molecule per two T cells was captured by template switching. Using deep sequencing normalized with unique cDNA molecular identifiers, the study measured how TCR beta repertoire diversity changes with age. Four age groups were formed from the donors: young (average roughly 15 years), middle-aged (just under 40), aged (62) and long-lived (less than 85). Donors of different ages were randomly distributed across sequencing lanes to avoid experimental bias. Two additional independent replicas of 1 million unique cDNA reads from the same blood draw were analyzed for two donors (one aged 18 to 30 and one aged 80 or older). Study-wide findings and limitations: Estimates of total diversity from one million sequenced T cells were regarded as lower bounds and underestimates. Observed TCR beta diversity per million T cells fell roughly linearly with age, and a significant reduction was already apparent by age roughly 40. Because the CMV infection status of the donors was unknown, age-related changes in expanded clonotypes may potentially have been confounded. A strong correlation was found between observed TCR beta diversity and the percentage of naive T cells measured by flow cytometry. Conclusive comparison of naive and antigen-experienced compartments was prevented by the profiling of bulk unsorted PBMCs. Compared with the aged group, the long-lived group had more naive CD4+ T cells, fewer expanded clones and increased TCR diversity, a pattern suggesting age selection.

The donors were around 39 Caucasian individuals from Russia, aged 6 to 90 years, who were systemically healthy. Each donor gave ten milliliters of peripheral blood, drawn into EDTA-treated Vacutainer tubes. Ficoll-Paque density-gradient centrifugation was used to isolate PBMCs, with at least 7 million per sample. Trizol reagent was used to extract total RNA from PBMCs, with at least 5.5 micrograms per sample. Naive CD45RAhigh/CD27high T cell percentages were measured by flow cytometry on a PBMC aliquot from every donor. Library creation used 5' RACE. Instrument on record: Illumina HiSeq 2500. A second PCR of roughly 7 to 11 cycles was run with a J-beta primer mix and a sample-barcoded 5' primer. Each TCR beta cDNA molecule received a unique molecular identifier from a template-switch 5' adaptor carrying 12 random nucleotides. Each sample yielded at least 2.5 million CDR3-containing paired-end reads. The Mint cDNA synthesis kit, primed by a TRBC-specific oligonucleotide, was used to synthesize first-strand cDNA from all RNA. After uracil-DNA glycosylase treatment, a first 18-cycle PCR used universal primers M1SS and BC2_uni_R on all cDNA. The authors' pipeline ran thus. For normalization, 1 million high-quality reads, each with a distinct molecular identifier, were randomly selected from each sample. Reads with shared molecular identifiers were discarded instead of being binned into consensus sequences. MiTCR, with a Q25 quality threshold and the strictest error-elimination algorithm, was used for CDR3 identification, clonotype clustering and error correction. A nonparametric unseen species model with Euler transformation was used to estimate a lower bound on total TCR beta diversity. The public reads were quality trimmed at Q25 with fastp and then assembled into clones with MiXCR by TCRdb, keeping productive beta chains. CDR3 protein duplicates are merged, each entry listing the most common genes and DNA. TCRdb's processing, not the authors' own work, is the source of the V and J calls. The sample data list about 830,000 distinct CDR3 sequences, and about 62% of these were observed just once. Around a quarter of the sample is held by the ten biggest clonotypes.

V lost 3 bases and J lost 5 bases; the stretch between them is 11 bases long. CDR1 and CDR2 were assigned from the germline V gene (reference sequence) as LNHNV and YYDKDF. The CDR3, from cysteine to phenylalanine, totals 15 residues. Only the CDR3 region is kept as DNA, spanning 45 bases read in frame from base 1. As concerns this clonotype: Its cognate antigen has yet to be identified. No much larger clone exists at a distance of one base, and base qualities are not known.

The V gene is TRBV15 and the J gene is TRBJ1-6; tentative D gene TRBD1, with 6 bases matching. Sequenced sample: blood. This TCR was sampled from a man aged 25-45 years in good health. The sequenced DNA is TGTGCCACCAGCAGGACAGGCGGGAATAATTCACCCCTCCACTTT. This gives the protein CATSRTGGNNSPLHF.